The subject of this entry is one T cell receptor beta chain. The Seattle patients, enrolled during active infection, were followed longitudinally. The ends were cut back, 2 bases at V and 10 bases at J, with 18 bases in the middle. This CDR3 has 15 amino acids. Germline CDR1 reads SEHNR; CDR2 reads FQNEAQ (reference sequence). The data derive from a study of blood T cell repertoires in COVID-19. Measured with immunoSEQ multiplex PCR; TCRdb has only the in-frame clones, and not every one. The data contain some 200,000 clones, approximately 80% of them singletons. Sequenced input: peripheral blood. The chain has TRBV7-9 and TRBJ2-1, with a possible D match to TRBD1 (6 bases). The clonotype was recovered from a man between 60 and 75 years old with COVID-19, enrolled during active disease. The CDR3 nucleotides are TGTGCCAGCAGCTTAAAGGGCAGGGGATTAGAGGAGCAGTTCTTC. Protein sequence: CASSLKGRGLEEQFF.